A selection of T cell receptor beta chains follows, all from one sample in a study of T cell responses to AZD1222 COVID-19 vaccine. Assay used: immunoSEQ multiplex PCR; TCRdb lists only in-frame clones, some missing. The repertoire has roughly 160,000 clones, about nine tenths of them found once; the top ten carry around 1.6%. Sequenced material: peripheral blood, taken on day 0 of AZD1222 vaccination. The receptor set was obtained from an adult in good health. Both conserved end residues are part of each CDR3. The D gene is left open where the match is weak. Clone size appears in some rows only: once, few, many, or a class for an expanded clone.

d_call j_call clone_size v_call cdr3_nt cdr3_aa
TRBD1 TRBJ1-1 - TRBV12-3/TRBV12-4 TGTGCCAGCAGTAGACAGGGGCCTGAAGCTTTCTTT CASSRQGPEAFF
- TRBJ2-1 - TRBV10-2 TGCGCCAGCAGTGAGACCCTTTTGACGGGCCTAAGGAATGAGCAGTTCTTC CASSETLLTGLRNEQFF
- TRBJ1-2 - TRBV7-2 TGTGCCAGCAGCTTAATCGGTCAGGCCGGTGGCTACACCTTC CASSLIGQAGGYTF
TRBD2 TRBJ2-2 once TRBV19 TGTGCCAGTACCCCAGGGCGGACTAGCGGTTTGGGGACCGGGGAGCTGTTTTTT CASTPGRTSGLGTGELFF
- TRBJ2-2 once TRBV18 TGTGCCAGCTCACCAGCGGGGAACACCGGGGAGCTGTTTTTT CASSPAGNTGELFF
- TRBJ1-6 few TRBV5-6 TGTGCCAGCAGCTTGAATAGGGGGGCGCGGTATAATTCACCCCTCCACTTT CASSLNRGARYNSPLHF
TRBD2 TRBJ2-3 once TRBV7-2 TGTGCCAGCAGTTCCGGGACTAGCGGAGCAGATACGCAGTATTTT CASSSGTSGADTQYF
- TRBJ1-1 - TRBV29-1 TGCAGCCAACAAAAGGGAGGGACGAACACTGAAGCTTTCTTT CSQQKGGTNTEAFF
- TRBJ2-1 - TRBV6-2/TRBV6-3 TGTGCCAGCAGTTACAGGAATGAGCAGTTCTTC CASSYRNEQFF
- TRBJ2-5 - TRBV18 TGTGCCAGCTCACCTGGGGTCCAAGAGACCCAGTACTTC CASSPGVQETQYF
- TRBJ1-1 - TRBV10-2 TGCGCCAGCAGTGATGCTACTCAAAGCTCTGAAGCTTTCTTT CASSDATQSSEAFF
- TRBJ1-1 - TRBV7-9 TGTGCCAGCAGCTCGACAGTCTTAAGCACTGAAGCTTTCTTT CASSSTVLSTEAFF
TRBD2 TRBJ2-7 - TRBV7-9 TGTGCCAGCAGCTTACAAGGCGGGGGGACTTACGAGCAGTACTTC CASSLQGGGTYEQYF
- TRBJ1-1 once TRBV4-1 TGCGCCAGCAGCCCGGTGAGTCCCATGAACACTGAAGCTTTCTTT CASSPVSPMNTEAFF
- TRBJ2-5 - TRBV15 TGTGCCACCAGCAGGGCTAGTTGGTATCAAGAGACCCAGTACTTC CATSRASWYQETQYF
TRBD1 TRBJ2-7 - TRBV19 TGTGCCAGTAGTATCCAAAGACAGGGGGCCTACGAGCAGTACTTC CASSIQRQGAYEQYF
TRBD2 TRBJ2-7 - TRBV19 TGTGCCAGTAGTATAAGGACTAGCGGGCCCTACGAGCAGTACTTC CASSIRTSGPYEQYF
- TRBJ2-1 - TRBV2 TGTGCCAGCAGTGAACGAGCCCACTCCTACAATGAGCAGTTCTTC CASSERAHSYNEQFF
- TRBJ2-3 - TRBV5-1 TGCGCCAGCAGCTCCAAGGGGGCAGATACGCAGTATTTT CASSSKGADTQYF
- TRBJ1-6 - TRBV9 TGTGCCAGCAGCGTAGCTAACGGGGCAGCGTATAATTCACCCCTCCACTTT CASSVANGAAYNSPLHF
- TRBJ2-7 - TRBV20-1 TGCAGTGCTAGGGCCCCTGGGGAGCAGTACTTC CSARAPGEQYF
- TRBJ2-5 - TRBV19 TGTGCCAGTAAGGCCAGGGGGAGGGATGAGACCCAGTACTTC CASKARGRDETQYF
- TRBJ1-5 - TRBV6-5 TGTGCCAGCAGCCGGGGGCGGGGTGAGCCCCAGCATTTT CASSRGRGEPQHF
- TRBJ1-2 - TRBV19 TGTGCCAGTAGTCCCAGGGCAGAAGTATATGGCTACACCTTC CASSPRAEVYGYTF
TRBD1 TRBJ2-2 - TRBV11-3 TGTGCCAGCAGCTTAAGGGCCCCGTGGACAGGATCCACCGGGGAGCTGTTTTTT CASSLRAPWTGSTGELFF
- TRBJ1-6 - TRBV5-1 TGCGCCAGCAGCTTGTTAGAATATAATTCACCCCTCCACTTT CASSLLEYNSPLHF
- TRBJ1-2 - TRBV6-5 TGTGCCAGCAGGCAGGCTTACCAATATGGCTACACCTTC CASRQAYQYGYTF
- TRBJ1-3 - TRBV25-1 TGTGCCAGCAGTCCCACAGCCGGGGGAAACACCATATATTTT CASSPTAGGNTIYF
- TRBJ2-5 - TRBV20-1 TGCAGTGCTAGTATTGGAGAGACCCAGTACTTC CSASIGETQYF
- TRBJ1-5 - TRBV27 TGTGCCAGCAGTAAGGGGGGAACCCCCAATCAGCCCCAGCATTTT CASSKGGTPNQPQHF
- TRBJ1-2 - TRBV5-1 TGCGCCAGCAGCCTCCCGGGTTCGGGGGACTATGGCTACACCTTC CASSLPGSGDYGYTF
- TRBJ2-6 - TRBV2 TGTGCCAGCAGCTCTCGACAGTCTGGGGCCAACGTCCTGACTTTC CASSSRQSGANVLTF
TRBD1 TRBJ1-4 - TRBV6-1 TGTGCCAGCAGTGAGCCGGGACAGCTGAATGAAAAACTGTTTTTT CASSEPGQLNEKLFF
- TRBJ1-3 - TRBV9 TGTGCCAGCAGCGTAACGGGGAATACTGGAAACACCATATATTTT CASSVTGNTGNTIYF
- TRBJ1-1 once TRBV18 TGTGCCAGCTCAACACAGGGTGAAGTGAACACTGAAGCTTTCTTT CASSTQGEVNTEAFF
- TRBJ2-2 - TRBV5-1 TGCGCCAGCAGCCTGTGGGGCGACGGGGAGCTGTTTTTT CASSLWGDGELFF
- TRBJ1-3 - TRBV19 TGTGCCACCGGTCGGCTTTCCGGAAACACCATATATTTT CATGRLSGNTIYF
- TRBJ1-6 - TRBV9 TGTGCCAGCAGCTCCCCTCGGGGGGGGAGCTCCTATAATTCACCCCTCCACTTT CASSSPRGGSSYNSPLHF
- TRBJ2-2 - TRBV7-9 TGTGCCAGCAGCGTTCGGACGAACACCGGGGAGCTGTTTTTT CASSVRTNTGELFF
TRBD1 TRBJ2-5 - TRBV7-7 TGTGCTAGCAGCCCCGGGACAGGAGGACAAGAGACCCAGTACTTC CASSPGTGGQETQYF